Listed below are T cell receptor beta chains from one sample, sequenced in a study of shared clonotypes between healthy human individuals. The method was immunoSEQ multiplex PCR; TCRdb's version includes in-frame clones alone and lacks a portion of them. The table includes hundreds of thousands of clones, roughly 70% detected once. The sequencing input was memory CD4+ T cells sorted from blood. These TCRs come from a young man in good health. Both conserved end residues are part of each CDR3. Fields, in order: clone size, J gene, D gene, V gene, CDR3 DNA, CDR3 protein. A D gene is named only where the DNA matches it firmly. Rows may omit the clone size; those that give it use once, few, many or a size class.

. TRBJ2-1 . TRBV7-6 TGTGCCAGCAGCTTCCTGGCAGGAGTCAATGAGCAGTTCTTC CASSFLAGVNEQFF
. TRBJ1-4 TRBD1 TRBV7-8 TGTGCCAGCAGCCCCCGGGGACAGGGGAGCACTAATGAAAAACTGTTTTTT CASSPRGQGSTNEKLFF
. TRBJ2-2 . TRBV10-3 TGTGCCATCAGTGAACGTGGGGGCTCCACCGGGGAGCTGTTTTTT CAISERGGSTGELFF
. TRBJ1-5 . TRBV28 TGTGCCAGCAGTTCCTCGGTTCAGCCCCAGCATTTT CASSSSVQPQHF
few TRBJ1-2 . TRBV5-8 TGTGCCAGCAGCTTGACCGGGTTCGACTATGGCTACACCTTC CASSLTGFDYGYTF
. TRBJ1-1 . TRBV4-2 TGTGCCAGCAGCCAATCAGGGAACAGTGAAGCTTTCTTT CASSQSGNSEAFF
. TRBJ2-1 TRBD2 TRBV6-1 TGTGCCAGCAGTGAAGTGGGCGCGGGAGGAGGGTTCTTC CASSEVGAGGGFF
. TRBJ1-2 . TRBV5-1 TGCGCCAGCAGCTTGCTCAGCACGGGGGGCGACTATGGCTACACCTTC CASSLLSTGGDYGYTF
. TRBJ2-3 TRBD2 TRBV19 TGTGCCAGTACCCGGGAGGCCTTCACAGATACGCAGTATTTT CASTREAFTDTQYF
. TRBJ1-1 . TRBV6-1 TGTGCCAGCAGCGCTGAAGGCTGGATGACGGAAGCTTTCTTT CASSAEGWMTEAFF
. TRBJ2-3 . TRBV7-2 TGTGCCAGCCAGGGAGGACTAAGCACAGATACGCAGTATTTT CASQGGLSTDTQYF
. TRBJ2-1 . TRBV5-1 TGCGCCAGCAGCTTTCTCGGTAGCTCCTACAATGAGCAGTTCTTC CASSFLGSSYNEQFF
. TRBJ1-3 . TRBV19 TGTGCCAGTAGTATCCGTCGAAACACCATATATTTT CASSIRRNTIYF
. TRBJ2-7 TRBD1 TRBV10-3 TGTGCCATCAGCGATCCGGGACAGGGAGTCTACGAGCAGTACTTC CAISDPGQGVYEQYF
. TRBJ1-5 . TRBV6-1 TGTGCCAGCAACTCGTGGAATAGCAATCAGCCCCAGCATTTT CASNSWNSNQPQHF